This TCR beta chain is drawn from a study of blood T cell repertoires in COVID-19. Study as a whole: Nucleic acid was either cDNA or gDNA, and it came from T cells, B-cell-depleted T cells, or PBMCs.

A Seattle source enrolled patients during active infection and followed them longitudinally. Data came from immunoSEQ multiplex PCR; TCRdb stores just in-frame clones and leaves some out. The top ten clones hold 0.7% to 1% of a sample with a few hundred thousand clones, over 75% of them seen once. The specimen was peripheral blood. This receptor was taken from a human donor with COVID-19, enrolled during active disease. The donor label of this sample is uncertain.

The CDR3 loop is CASSGTSSSELYNEQFF. In DNA form, the CDR3 reads TGCGCCAGCAGTGGGACTAGCAGCAGCGAACTTTACAATGAGCAGTTCTTC. V gene TRBV5-1 combines with J gene TRBJ2-1, with TRBD2 matching over 9 bases. CDR1 SGHRS and CDR2 YFSETQ come from the germline V gene. The trim removed 5 bases at V and 4 bases at J, leaving 13 bases unmatched. The CDR3 consists of 17 residues.